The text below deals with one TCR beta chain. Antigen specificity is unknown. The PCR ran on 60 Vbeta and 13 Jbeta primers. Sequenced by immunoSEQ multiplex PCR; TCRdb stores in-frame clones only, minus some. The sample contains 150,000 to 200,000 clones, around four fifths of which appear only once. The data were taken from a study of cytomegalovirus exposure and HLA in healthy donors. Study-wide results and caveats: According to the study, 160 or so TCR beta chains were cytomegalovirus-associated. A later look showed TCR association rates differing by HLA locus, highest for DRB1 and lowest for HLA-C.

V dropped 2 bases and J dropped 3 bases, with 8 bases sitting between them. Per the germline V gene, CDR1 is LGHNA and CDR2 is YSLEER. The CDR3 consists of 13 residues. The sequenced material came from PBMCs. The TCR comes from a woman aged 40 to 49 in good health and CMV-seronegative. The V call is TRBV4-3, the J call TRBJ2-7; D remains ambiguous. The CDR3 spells CASSQRPGYEQYF. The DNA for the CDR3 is TGCGCCAGCAGCCAAAGACCGGGCTACGAGCAGTACTTC.